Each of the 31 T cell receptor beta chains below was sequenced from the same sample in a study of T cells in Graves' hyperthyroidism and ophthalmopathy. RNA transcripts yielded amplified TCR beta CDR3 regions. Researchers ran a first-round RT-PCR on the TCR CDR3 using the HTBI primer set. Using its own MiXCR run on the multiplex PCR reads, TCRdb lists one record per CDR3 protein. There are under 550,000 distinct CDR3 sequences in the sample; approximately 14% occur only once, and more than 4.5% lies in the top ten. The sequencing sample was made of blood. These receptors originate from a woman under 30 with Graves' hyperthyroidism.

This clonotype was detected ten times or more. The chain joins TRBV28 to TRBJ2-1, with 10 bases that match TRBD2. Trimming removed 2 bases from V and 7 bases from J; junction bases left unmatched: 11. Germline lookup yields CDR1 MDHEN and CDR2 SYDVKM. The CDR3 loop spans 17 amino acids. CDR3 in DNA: TGTGCCAGCAGTTTAGGGCGCAGCGGGAGGGGGGGGAATGAGCAGTTCTTC. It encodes CASSLGRSGRGGNEQFF. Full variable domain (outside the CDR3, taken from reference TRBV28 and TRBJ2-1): DVKVTQSSRYLVKRTGEKVFLECVQDMDHENMFWYRQDPGLGLRLIYFSYDVKMKEKGDIPEGYSVSREKKERFSLILESASTNQTSMYLCASSLGRSGRGGNEQFFGPGTRLTVL.

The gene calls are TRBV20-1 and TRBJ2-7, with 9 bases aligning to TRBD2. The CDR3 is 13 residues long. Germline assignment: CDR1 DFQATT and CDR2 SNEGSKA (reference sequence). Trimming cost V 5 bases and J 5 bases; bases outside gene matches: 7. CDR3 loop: CSAEGSGSNEQYF. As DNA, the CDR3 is TGCAGTGCTGAGGGTAGCGGGAGTAACGAGCAGTACTTC.

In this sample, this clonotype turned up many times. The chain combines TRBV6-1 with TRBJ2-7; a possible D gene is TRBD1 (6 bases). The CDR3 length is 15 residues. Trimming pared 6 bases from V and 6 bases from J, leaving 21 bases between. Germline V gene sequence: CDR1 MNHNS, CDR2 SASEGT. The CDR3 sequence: CASSHRVGGRSEQYF. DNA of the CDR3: TGTGCCAGCAGCCACCGGGTTGGGGGCAGGTCCGAGCAGTACTTC.

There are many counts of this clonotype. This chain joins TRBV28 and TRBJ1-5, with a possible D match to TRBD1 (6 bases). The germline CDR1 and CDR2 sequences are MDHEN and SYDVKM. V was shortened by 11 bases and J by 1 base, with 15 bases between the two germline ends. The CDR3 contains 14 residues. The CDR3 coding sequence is TGTGCCGGACGGACAGCGTTGAGCAATCAGCCCCAGCATTTT. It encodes CAGRTALSNQPQHF.

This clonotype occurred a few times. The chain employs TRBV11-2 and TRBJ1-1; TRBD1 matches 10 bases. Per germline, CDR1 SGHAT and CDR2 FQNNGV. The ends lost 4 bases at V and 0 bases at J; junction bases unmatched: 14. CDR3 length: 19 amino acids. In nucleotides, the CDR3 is TGTGCCAGCAGCTCCCGTTCCCCGGGACAGGGGCATCTGAACACTGAAGCTTTCTTT. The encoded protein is CASSSRSPGQGHLNTEAFF.

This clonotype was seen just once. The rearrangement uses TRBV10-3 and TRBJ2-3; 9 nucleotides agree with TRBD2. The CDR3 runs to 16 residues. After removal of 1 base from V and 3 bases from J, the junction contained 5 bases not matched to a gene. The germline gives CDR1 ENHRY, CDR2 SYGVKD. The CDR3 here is CAISEWAGGGTDTQYF. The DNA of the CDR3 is TGTGCCATCAGTGAGTGGGCGGGAGGGGGAACAGATACGCAGTATTTT.

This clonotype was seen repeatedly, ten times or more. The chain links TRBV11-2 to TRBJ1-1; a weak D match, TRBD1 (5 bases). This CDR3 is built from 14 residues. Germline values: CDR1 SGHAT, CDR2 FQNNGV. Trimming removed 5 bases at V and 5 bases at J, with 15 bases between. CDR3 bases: TGTGCCAGCAGCCTAGCGGAGGGGCGGACTGAAGCTTTCTTT. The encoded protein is CASSLAEGRTEAFF.

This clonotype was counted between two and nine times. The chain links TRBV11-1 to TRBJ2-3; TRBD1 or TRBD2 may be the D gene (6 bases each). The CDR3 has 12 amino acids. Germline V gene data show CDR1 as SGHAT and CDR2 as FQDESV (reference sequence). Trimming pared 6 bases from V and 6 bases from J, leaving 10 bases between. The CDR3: CASSRGVDTQYF. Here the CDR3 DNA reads TGTGCCAGCAGTAGGGGGGTGGATACGCAGTATTTT. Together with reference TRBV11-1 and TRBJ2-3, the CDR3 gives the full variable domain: EAEVAQSPRYKITEKSQAVAFWCDPISGHATLYWYRQILGQGPELLVQFQDESVVDDSQLPKDRFSAERLKGVDSTLKIQPAELGDSAMYLCASSRGVDTQYFGPGTRLTVL.

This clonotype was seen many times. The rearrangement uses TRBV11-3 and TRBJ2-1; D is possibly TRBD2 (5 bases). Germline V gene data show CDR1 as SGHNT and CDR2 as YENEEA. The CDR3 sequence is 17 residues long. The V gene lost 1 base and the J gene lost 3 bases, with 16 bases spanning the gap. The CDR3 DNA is TGTGCCAGCAGCTTAGGACTGTGGGGAGTCGGCTACAATGAGCAGTTCTTC. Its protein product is CASSLGLWGVGYNEQFF.

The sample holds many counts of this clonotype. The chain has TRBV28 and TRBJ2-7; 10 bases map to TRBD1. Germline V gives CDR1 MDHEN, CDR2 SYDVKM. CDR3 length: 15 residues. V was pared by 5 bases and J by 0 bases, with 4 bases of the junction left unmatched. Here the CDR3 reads CASSRTGGISYEQYF. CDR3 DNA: TGTGCCAGCAGTCGGACAGGGGGTATCTCCTACGAGCAGTACTTC.

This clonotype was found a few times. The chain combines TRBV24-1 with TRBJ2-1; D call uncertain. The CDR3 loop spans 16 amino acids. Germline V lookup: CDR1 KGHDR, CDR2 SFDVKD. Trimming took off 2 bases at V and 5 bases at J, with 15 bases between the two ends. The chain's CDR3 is CATSDSWVGRNNEQFF. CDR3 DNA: TGTGCCACCAGTGATTCGTGGGTAGGACGGAACAATGAGCAGTTCTTC.

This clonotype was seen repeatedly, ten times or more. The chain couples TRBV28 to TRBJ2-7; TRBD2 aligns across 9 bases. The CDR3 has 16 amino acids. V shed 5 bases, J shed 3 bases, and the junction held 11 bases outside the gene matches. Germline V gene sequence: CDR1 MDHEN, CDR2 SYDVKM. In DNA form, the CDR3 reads TGTGCCAGCAGTCAGCCCGGACTAGCGAGCTACTACGAGCAGTACTTC. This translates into CASSQPGLASYYEQYF.

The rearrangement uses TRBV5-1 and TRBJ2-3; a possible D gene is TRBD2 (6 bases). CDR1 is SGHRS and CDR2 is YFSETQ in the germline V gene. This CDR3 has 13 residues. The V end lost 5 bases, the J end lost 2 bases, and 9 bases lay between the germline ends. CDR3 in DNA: TGCGCCAGCAGTCAGGGACTCACAGATACGCAGTATTTT. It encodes CASSQGLTDTQYF.

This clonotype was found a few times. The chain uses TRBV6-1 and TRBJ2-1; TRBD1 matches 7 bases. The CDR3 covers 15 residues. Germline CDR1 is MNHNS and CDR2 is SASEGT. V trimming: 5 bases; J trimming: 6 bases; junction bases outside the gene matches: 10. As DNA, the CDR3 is TGTGCCAGCAGTTCCCCTACGGGACAGTCCAATGAGCAGTTCTTC. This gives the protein CASSSPTGQSNEQFF.

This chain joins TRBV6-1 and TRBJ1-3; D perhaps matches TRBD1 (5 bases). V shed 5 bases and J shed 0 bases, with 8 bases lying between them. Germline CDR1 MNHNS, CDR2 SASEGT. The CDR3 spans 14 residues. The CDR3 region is CASSLQGSGNTIYF. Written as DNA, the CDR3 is TGTGCCAGCAGTCTGCAGGGCTCTGGAAACACCATATATTTT.

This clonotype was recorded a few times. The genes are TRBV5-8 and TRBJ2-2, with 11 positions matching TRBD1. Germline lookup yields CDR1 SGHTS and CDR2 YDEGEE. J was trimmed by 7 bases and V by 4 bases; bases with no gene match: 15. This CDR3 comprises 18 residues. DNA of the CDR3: TGTGCCAGCAGCGTAGAGGACAGGGGGCAAATTTTCGGCGGGGAGCTGTTTTTT. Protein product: CASSVEDRGQIFGGELFF. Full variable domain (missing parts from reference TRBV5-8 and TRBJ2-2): EAGVTQSPTHLIKTRGQQATLRCSPISGHTSVYWYQQALGLGLQFLLWYDEGEERNRGNFPPRFSGRQFPNYSSELNVNALELEDSALYLCASSVEDRGQIFGGELFFGEGSRLTVL.

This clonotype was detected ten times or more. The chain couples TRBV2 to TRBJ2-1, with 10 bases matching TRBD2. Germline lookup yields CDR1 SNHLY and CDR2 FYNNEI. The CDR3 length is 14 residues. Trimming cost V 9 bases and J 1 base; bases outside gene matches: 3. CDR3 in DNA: TGTGCCAGTTTAGCGGGAGGTTCCTACAATGAGCAGTTCTTC. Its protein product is CASLAGGSYNEQFF.

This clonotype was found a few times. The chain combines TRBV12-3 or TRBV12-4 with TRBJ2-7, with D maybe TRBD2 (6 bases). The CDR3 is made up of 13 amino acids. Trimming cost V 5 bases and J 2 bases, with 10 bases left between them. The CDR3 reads CASSGGSPYEQYF. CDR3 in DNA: TGTGCCAGCAGTGGGGGGAGCCCCTACGAGCAGTACTTC.

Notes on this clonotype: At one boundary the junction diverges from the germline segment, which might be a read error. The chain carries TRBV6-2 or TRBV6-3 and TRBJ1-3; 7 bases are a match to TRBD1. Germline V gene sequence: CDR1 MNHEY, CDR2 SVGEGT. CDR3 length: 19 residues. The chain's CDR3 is CASSDSRTGAILSGNTIYF. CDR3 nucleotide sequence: TGTGCCAGCAGTGACTCGAGAACAGGGGCGATCCTCTCTGGAAACACCATATATTTT.

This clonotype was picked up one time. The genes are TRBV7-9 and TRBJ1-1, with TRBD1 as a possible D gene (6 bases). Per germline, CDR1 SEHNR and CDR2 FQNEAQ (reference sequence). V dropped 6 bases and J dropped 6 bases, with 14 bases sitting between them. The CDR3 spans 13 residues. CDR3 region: CASRNGGAPEAFF. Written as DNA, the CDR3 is TGTGCCAGCAGGAACGGGGGGGCCCCTGAAGCTTTCTTT.

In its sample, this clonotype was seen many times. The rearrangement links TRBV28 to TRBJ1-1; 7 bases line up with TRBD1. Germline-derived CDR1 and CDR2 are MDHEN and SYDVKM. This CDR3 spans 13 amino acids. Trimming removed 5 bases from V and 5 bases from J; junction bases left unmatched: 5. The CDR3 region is CASSKTGRTEAFF. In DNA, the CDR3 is TGTGCCAGCAGTAAGACAGGGCGGACTGAAGCTTTCTTT.

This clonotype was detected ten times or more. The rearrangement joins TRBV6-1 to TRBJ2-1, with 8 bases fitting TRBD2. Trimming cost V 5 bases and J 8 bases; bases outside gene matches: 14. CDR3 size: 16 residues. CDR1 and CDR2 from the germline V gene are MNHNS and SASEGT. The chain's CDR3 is CASSYFFGGGFDEQFF. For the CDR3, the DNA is TGTGCCAGCAGTTATTTCTTCGGGGGGGGGTTCGATGAGCAGTTCTTC.

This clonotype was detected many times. The CDR3 region is CAIGGQETQYF. The CDR3 bases are TGTGCCATTGGGGGACAAGAGACCCAGTACTTC. The rearrangement uses TRBV28 and TRBJ2-5; D is perhaps TRBD1 or TRBD2 (5 bases each). This CDR3 region has 11 residues. Germline values: CDR1 MDHEN, CDR2 SYDVKM. V was shortened by 10 bases and J by 2 bases, with 8 bases between the two germline ends.

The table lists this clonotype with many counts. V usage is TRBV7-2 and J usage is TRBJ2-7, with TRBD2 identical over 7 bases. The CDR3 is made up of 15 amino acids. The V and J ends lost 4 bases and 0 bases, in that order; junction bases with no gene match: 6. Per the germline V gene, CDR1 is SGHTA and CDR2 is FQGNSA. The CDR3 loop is CASSSGPGGSYEQYF. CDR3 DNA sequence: TGTGCCAGCAGCTCCGGACCGGGGGGCTCCTACGAGCAGTACTTC.

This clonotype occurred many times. The CDR3 loop reads CASSFLTGNTEAFF. The CDR3 DNA is TGTGCCAGCAGCTTTCTGACAGGGAACACTGAAGCTTTCTTT. The gene calls are TRBV5-6 and TRBJ1-1, with D possibly TRBD1 on 6 matching bases. Germline V gene data show CDR1 as SGHDT and CDR2 as YYEEEE. Deletions cut 2 bases from V and 1 base from J, with 9 bases between. CDR3 length: 14 amino acids.

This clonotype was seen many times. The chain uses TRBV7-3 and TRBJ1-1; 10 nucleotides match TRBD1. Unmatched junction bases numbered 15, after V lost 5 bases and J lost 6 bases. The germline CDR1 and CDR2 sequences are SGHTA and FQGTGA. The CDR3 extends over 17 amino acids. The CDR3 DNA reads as TGTGCCAGCAGCCGGGCCCCGGGACAGGGGTCGGGCGCTGAAGCTTTCTTT. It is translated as CASSRAPGQGSGAEAFF.

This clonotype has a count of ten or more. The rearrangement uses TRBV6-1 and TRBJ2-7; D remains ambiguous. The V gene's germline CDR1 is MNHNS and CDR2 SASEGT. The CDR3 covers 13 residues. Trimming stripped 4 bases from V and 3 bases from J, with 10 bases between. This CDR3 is CASSAWQLYEQYF. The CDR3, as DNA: TGTGCCAGCAGTGCTTGGCAACTCTACGAGCAGTACTTC.

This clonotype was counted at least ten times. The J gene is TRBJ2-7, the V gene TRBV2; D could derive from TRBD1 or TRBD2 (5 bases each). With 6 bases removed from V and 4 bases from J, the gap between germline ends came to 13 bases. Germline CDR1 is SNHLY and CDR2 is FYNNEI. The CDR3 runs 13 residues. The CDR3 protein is CASRTTGQYEQYF. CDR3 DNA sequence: TGTGCCAGCAGAACCACGGGGCAGTACGAGCAGTACTTC. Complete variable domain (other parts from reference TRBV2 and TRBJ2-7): EPEVTQTPSHQVTQMGQEVILRCVPISNHLYFYWYRQILGQKVEFLVSFYNNEISEKSEIFDDQFSVERPDGSNFTLKIRSTKLEDSAMYFCASRTTGQYEQYFGPGTRLTVT.

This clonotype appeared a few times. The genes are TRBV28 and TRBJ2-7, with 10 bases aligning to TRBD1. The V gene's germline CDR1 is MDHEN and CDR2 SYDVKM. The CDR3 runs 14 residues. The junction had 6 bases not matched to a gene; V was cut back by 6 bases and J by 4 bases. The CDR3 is CASSDRGRRYEQYF. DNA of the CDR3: TGTGCCAGCAGCGACAGGGGGCGCAGGTACGAGCAGTACTTC.

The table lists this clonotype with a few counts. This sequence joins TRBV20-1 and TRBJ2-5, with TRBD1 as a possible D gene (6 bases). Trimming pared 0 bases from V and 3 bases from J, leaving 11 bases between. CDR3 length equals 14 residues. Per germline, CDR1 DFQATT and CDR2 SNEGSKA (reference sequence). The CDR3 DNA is TGCAGTGCTAGAGATTACAGGGTGGAAGAGACCCAGTACTTC. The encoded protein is CSARDYRVEETQYF.

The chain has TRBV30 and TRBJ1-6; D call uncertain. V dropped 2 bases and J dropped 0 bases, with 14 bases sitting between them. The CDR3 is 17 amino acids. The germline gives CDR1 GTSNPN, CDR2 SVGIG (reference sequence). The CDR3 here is CAWSPPASHSYNSPLHF. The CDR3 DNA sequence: TGTGCCTGGAGTCCCCCCGCGAGTCACTCCTATAATTCACCCCTCCACTTT. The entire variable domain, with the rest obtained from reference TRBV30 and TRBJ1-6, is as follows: SQTIHQWPATLVQPVGSPLSLECTVEGTSNPNLYWYRQAAGRGLQLLFYSVGIGQISSEVPQNLSASRPQDRQFILSSKKLLLSDSGFYLCAWSPPASHSYNSPLHFGNGTRLTVT.